The clone carrying this T cell receptor beta chain occurred a few times. Its target is not known. It was 5'RACE with constant-segment primers that produced the TCR alpha and TCR beta cDNA libraries, which carried sample barcodes and UMIs. TCRdb re-called the 5' RACE reads with MiXCR, one entry per CDR3 protein. The sample records about 49,000 distinct CDR3 sequences, 7.3% being singletons. This specimen belongs to a study of T-cell memory formation after mild COVID-19. Points from the study as a whole: Some clones that responded turned up in pre-infection memory, which suggests that cross-reactive memory joined in.

Germline CDR1 and CDR2: SGHRS and YFSETQ. The germline V and J ends were trimmed by 4 bases and 0 bases, with 11 bases remaining between them. This CDR3 contains 15 residues. The rearrangement joins TRBV5-1 to TRBJ1-3, with a weak D call TRBD1 (6 bases). The specimen sequenced was PBMCs or a T cell subset sorted from them (not recorded which). This TCR was recovered from a man between 18 and 29 years old who had mild COVID-19 (a few samples of this study predate the infection). Cell type and time point are not known. CDR3 bases: TGCGCCAGCAGCCCGATGGACAGCTCTGGAAACACCATATATTTT. This translates into CASSPMDSSGNTIYF.